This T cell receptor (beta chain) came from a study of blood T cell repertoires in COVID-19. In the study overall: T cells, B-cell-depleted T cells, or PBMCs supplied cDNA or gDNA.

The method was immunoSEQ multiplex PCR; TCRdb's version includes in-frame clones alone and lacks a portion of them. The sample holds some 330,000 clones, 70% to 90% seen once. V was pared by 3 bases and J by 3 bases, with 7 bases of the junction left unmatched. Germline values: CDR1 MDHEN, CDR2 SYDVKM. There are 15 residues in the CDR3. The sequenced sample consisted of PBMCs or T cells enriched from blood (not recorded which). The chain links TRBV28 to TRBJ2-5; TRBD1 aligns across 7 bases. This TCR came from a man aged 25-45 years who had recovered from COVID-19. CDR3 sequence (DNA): TGTGCCAGCAGTTTCCCCAGTGGGACAGAAGAGACCCAGTACTTC. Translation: CASSFPSGTEETQYF.